This TCR beta chain stems from a study of cytomegalovirus exposure and HLA in healthy donors. Study information: The 120 validation repertoires were produced on the same platform as the approximately 670 repertoires of the first cohort. This was reported in a later analysis. Broader study findings: The study recorded some 160 TCR beta chains that were cytomegalovirus-associated. Reportedly, diagnosis of cytomegalovirus status by the classifier showed high specificity and sensitivity.

Profiled with immunoSEQ multiplex PCR; TCRdb holds only in-frame clones, not every one. The sample has about 260,000 clones; around 91% are singletons. As to this clone: Its antigen is unknown.

The CDR3 totals 13 residues. Germline CDR1 reads LNHDA; CDR2 reads SQIVND (reference sequence). Deletions cut 6 bases from V and 4 bases from J, with 9 bases between. The sequence came from a woman aged 25 to 39 in good health and CMV-seronegative. The chain employs TRBV19 and TRBJ2-2; a weak D match, TRBD1 (6 bases). The sample consisted of PBMCs. The DNA of the CDR3 is TGTGCCAGTAGCCTAGGGGGCACCGGGGAGCTGTTTTTT. Its translation: CASSLGGTGELFF.